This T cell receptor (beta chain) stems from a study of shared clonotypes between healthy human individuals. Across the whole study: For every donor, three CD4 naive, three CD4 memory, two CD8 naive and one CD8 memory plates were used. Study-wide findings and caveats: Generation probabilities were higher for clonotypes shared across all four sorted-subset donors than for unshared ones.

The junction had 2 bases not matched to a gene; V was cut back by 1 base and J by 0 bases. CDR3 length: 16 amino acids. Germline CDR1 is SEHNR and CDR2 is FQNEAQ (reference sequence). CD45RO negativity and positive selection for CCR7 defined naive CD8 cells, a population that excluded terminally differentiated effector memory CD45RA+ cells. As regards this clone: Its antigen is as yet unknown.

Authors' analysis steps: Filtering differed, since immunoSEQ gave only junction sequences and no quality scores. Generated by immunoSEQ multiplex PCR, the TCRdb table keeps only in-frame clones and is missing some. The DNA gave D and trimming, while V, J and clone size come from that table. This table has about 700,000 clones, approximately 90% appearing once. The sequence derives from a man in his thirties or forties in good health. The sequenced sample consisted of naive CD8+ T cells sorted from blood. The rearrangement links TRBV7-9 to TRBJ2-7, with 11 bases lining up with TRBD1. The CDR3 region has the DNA TGTGCCAGCAGCTTAGGGGGACAGGGGGACTCCTACGAGCAGTACTTC. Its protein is CASSLGGQGDSYEQYF. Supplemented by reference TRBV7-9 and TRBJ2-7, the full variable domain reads DTGVSQNPRHKITKRGQNVTFRCDPISEHNRLYWYRQTLGQGPEFLTYFQNEAQLEKSRLLSDRFSAERPKGSFSTLEIQRTEQGDSAMYLCASSLGGQGDSYEQYFGPGTRLTVT.